The 3 T cell receptor beta chains listed next were all sequenced from one sample in a study of cytomegalovirus exposure and HLA in healthy donors. The PCR made use of 60 Vbeta and 13 Jbeta primers. The table came from immunoSEQ multiplex PCR; TCRdb's copy has only in-frame clones and leaves some out. Among 95,000 to 150,000 clones, under 80% were seen once, and the ten largest hold 4%. The source material was PBMCs. The source is a man aged 40-49 years in good health and CMV-seropositive.

The CDR3 loop reads CASSLERFQETQYF. Here the CDR3 DNA reads TGTGCCAGCAGCTTGGAGAGGTTCCAAGAGACCCAGTACTTC. The chain employs TRBV5-6 and TRBJ2-5; D ambiguous. The ends were cut back, 0 bases at V and 1 base at J, with 7 bases in the middle. CDR3 length: 14 amino acids. Germline V lookup: CDR1 SGHDT, CDR2 YYEEEE.

The chain is built from TRBV5-4 and TRBJ2-3; 10 bases are shared with TRBD2. Germline values: CDR1 SGHNT, CDR2 YYREEE (reference sequence). J lost 0 bases, V lost 4 bases, and 8 bases had no gene match. This CDR3 has 17 amino acids. As DNA, the CDR3 is TGTGCCAGCAGCATATGGAGCGGGGGGGTTAGCACAGATACGCAGTATTTT. Protein: CASSIWSGGVSTDTQYF.

J is TRBJ2-7 and V is TRBV9, with D possibly being TRBD2 (6 bases). This CDR3 is 13 amino acids long. Trimming pared 1 base from V and 5 bases from J, leaving 10 bases between. Germline CDR1 SGDLS, CDR2 YYNGEE. CDR3 residues: CASSVLGEDEQYF. The CDR3 region has the DNA TGTGCCAGCAGCGTACTGGGGGAGGACGAGCAGTACTTC. Full variable domain (remainder filled in from reference TRBV9 and TRBJ2-7): DSGVTQTPKHLITATGQRVTLRCSPRSGDLSVYWYQQSLDQGLQFLIQYYNGEERAKGNILERFSAQQFPDLHSELNLSSLELGDSALYFCASSVLGEDEQYFGPGTRLTVT.